The source of this T cell receptor beta chain is a study of cytomegalovirus exposure and HLA in healthy donors. Looking at the study overall: Tens of millions of unique TCRs from HLA-typed donors made up an early data release. Overall study findings and caveats: In a later analysis, productive TCRs from donors in an Asian-associated ancestry cluster reportedly carried fewer N-insertions than the cohort mean.

The PCR had 60 Vbeta and 13 Jbeta primers. TCRdb keeps only in-frame clones here, not all; method: immunoSEQ multiplex PCR. The sample lists fewer than 200,000 clones, roughly 13% occurring once. This clone was seen only a few times. Its antigen is as yet unknown. This CDR3 is built from 14 residues. The germline V and J ends were trimmed by 6 bases and 3 bases, with 13 bases remaining between them. CDR1 and CDR2 (germline): SGHVS, FNYEAQ. The source of this sequence is a man aged 50-59 years in good health and CMV-seropositive. The sequenced material came from PBMCs. The chain has TRBV7-6 and TRBJ2-3; D possibly corresponds to TRBD1 (5 bases). The CDR3 loop reads CASSRQYGTDTQYF. CDR3 coding DNA: TGTGCCAGCAGTCGACAGTACGGGACAGATACGCAGTATTTT. The variable domain in full, with the rest retrieved from reference TRBV7-6 and TRBJ2-3, is GAGVSQSPRYKVTKRGQDVALRCDPISGHVSLYWYRQALGQGPEFLTYFNYEAQQDKSGLPNDRFSAERPEGSISTLTIQRTEQRDSAMYRCASSRQYGTDTQYFGPGTRLTVL.